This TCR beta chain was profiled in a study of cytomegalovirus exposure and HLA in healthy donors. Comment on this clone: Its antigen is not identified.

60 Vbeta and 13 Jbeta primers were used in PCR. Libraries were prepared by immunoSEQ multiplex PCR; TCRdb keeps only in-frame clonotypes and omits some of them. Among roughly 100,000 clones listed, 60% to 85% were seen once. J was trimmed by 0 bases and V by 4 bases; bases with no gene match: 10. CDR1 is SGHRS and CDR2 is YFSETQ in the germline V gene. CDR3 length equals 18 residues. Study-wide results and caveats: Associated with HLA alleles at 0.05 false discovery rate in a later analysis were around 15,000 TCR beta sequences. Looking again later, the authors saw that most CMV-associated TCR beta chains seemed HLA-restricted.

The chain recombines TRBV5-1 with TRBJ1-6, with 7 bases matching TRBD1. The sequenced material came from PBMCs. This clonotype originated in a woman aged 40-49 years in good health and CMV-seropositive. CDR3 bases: TGCGCCAGCAGCCCACTAACAGGGGAAAGCTCCTATAATTCACCCCTCCACTTT. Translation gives CASSPLTGESSYNSPLHF.